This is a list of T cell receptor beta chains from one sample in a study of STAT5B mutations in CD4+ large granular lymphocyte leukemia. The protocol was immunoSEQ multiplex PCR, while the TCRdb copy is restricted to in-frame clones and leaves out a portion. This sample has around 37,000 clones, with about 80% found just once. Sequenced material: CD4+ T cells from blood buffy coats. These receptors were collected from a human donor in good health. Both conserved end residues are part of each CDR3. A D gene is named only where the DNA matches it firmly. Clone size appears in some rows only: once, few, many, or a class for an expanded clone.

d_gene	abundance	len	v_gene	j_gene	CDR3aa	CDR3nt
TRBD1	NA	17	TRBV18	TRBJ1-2	CASSPQNGQGANYGYTF	TGTGCCAGCTCACCCCAAAATGGACAGGGGGCGAACTATGGCTACACCTTC
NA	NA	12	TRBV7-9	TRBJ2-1	CASSLLGSEQFF	TGTGCCAGCAGCTTACTTGGCTCTGAGCAGTTCTTC
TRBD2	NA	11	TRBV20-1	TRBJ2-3	CKKRGEDTQYF	TGCAAAAAGCGGGGGGAAGATACGCAGTATTTT
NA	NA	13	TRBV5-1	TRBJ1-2	CASSGAGEGGYTF	TGCGCCAGCAGCGGGGCGGGGGAAGGAGGCTACACCTTC
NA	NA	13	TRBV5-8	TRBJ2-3	CASSYQQGDTQYF	TGTGCCAGCAGTTACCAACAGGGAGATACGCAGTATTTT
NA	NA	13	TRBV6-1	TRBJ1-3	CASSVLAGNTIYF	TGTGCCAGCAGTGTCTTAGCTGGAAACACCATATATTTT
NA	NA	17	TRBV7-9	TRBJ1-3	CASSRSGRRLSGNTIYF	TGTGCCAGCAGCCGCTCTGGAAGACGCCTCTCTGGAAACACCATATATTTT
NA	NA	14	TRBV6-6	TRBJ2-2	CASSWDTNTGELFF	TGTGCCAGCAGCTGGGACACCAACACCGGGGAGCTGTTTTTT
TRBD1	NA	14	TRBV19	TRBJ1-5	CASSFTGGGQPQHF	TGTGCCAGTAGTTTTACAGGGGGCGGCCAGCCCCAGCATTTT
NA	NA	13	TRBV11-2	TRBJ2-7	CASSLERLGEQYF	TGTGCCAGCAGCTTAGAACGTTTGGGGGAGCAGTACTTC
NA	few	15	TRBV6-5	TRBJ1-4	CASSYSNRVAEKLFF	TGTGCCAGCAGTTACTCGAACAGGGTAGCTGAAAAACTGTTTTTT
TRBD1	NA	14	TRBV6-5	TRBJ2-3	CASNLPGQTDTQYF	TGTGCCAGCAATCTCCCGGGACAGACAGATACGCAGTATTTT
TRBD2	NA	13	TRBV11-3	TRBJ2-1	CASSLAGSNEQFF	TGTGCCAGCAGTCTAGCGGGGTCAAATGAGCAGTTCTTC
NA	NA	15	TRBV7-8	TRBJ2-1	CASSLGRAENNEQFF	TGTGCCAGCAGCTTAGGGAGGGCCGAAAACAATGAGCAGTTCTTC
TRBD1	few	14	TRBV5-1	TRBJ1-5	CASSWGQGGQPQHF	TGCGCCAGCAGCTGGGGACAGGGGGGTCAGCCCCAGCATTTT
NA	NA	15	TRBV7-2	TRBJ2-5	CASSPGRIIQETQYF	TGTGCCAGCAGCCCGGGGAGGATAATCCAAGAGACCCAGTACTTC
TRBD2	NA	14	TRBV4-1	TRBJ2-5	CASSRTSGAETQYF	TGCGCCAGCAGCCGAACTAGCGGGGCAGAGACCCAGTACTTC
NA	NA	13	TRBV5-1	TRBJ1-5	CASSFGLGGPQHF	TGCGCCAGCAGCTTTGGTCTGGGCGGGCCCCAGCATTTT
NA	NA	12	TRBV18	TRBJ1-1	CASSPYGGEAFF	TGTGCCAGCTCACCATATGGGGGGGAAGCTTTCTTT
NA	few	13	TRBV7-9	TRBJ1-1	CASSSEGYTEAFF	TGTGCCAGCAGCTCGGAGGGGTACACTGAAGCTTTCTTT